This T cell receptor (beta chain) was sequenced in a study of brain T cells in children with intractable seizures. General study findings and limits: Pre-surgery blood may have been undersampled, hiding some clones.

Notes on this clone: What it binds is unknown.

Only cases whose brain tissue showed the highest T cell transcript signatures were sequenced. At least one anti-epileptic drug was given before surgery. Germline assignment: CDR1 SEHNR and CDR2 FQNEAQ (reference sequence). Trimming removed 6 bases from V and 8 bases from J, with 16 bases in between. The CDR3 length is 13 residues. Repertoires were generated with immunoSEQ multiplex PCR, while TCRdb's copy carries only in-frame clones and drops some. The data hold about 41,000 clones, with 80% to 95% observed a single time. V gene TRBV7-9 combines with J gene TRBJ1-2; no reliable D call. The sample consisted of peripheral blood, taken at surgery. This TCR was sampled from a girl aged 2 to 10 with tuberous sclerosis and intractable seizures. CDR3 nucleotide sequence: TGTGCCAGCAGGTCCGGCGGCCAGGACGGCTACACCTTC. Translation: CASRSGGQDGYTF. Full variable domain (missing parts from reference TRBV7-9 and TRBJ1-2): DTGVSQNPRHKITKRGQNVTFRCDPISEHNRLYWYRQTLGQGPEFLTYFQNEAQLEKSRLLSDRFSAERPKGSFSTLEIQRTEQGDSAMYLCASRSGGQDGYTFGSGTRLTVV.